This note documents a single TCR beta chain sequence. The antigen remains unidentified. One end of the junction does not line up with germline, which may come from a read error. The source of the sample is a study of tumor-infiltrating lymphocytes in primary liver carcinoma. Background on the study: Men and women, 30 to 69 years of age, made up the patients. Study findings and constraints: The top-250-clone fraction was significantly higher in tumors than in blood (p = 0.039).

CDR1 and CDR2 from the germline V gene are SGHAT and FQDESV (reference sequence). The CDR3 loop spans 15 amino acids. Co-extracting RNA and DNA was done with about 17-30 mg of unsorted bulk tissue as input. From roughly 470 ng total RNA, TCR beta cDNA was generated with a primer in the constant region. TCR beta libraries came from three nested multiplex PCR rounds using slightly modified ARM-PCR. Amplification in the first two PCR rounds was performed using TRBV1-TRBV30 forward primers and a C-beta reverse primer for roughly 9 cycles each. TCRdb used MiXCR to reprocess the multiplex PCR reads, holding one entry per CDR3 protein. The repertoire holds 95,000 to 150,000 distinct CDR3 sequences, with less than 80% as singletons.

The sequence was obtained from an older woman with primary liver carcinoma and hepatitis B virus infection. Sequencing was carried out using liver tumor tissue from sampling region 1. As for subset: tumor region T1, superior pole. V and J are TRBV11-1 and TRBJ1-2; maybe TRBD1 (6 bases). CDR3 in amino acids: CASSDRQDPLGGYAF. In DNA form, the CDR3 reads TGTGCCAGCAGCGATCGACAGGACCCCTTGGGAGGCTACGCCTTC.